This T cell receptor beta chain was recorded in a study of blood T cells in healthy people across ages. Overall study: T cells yielded about one barcoded beta molecule per two cells through template switching.

It was with a sample-barcoded 5' primer and a J-beta primer mix that a second PCR of about 6 to 12 cycles was run. Every cDNA was tagged by a template-switch adaptor with 12 random nucleotides. TCRdb used MiXCR to reprocess the 5' RACE reads, holding one entry per CDR3 protein. The sample includes approximately 1,000,000 distinct CDR3 sequences, 30% to 40% of them seen just once. Concerning this clonotype itself: Its antigen remains unknown.

Study conclusions and caveats: Higher diversity and more naive CD4+ cells were features of long-lived donors, compared to aged donors. Older age went with lower TCR beta diversity per million T cells, in a roughly linear way.

What was sequenced was blood. The clonotype originates from a man aged 18 to 29 in good health.

CDR3 DNA sequence: TGTGCCATAGGACAGGGGAGAGGGTTCAATCAGCCCCAGCATTTT. It encodes CAIGQGRGFNQPQHF. The chain couples TRBV10-3 to TRBJ1-5; 9 bases are a match to TRBD1. The CDR3 loop spans 15 amino acids. Germline V gives CDR1 ENHRY, CDR2 SYGVKD. With 9 bases clipped from V and 3 bases from J, the junction kept 9 bases outside the gene matches.